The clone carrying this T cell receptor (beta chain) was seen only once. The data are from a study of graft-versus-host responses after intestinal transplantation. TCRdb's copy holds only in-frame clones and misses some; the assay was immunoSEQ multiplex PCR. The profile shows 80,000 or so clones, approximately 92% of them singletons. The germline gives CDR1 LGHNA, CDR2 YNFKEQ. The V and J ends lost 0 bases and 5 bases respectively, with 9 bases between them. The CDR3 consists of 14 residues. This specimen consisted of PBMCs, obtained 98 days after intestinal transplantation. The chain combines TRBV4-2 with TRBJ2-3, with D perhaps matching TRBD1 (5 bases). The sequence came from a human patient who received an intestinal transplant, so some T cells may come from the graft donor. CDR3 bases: TGTGCCAGCAGCCAAGAGGGGCCAAAAGATACGCAGTATTTT. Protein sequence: CASSQEGPKDTQYF.